The 7 T cell receptor beta chains given below trace back to one sample, sequenced in a study of chemoradiotherapy in HPV16-positive cancers (dated by TCRdb to 2022 to 2024). Libraries were constructed by the immunoSEQ multiplex PCR assay. Drawn from immuneACCESS, this table holds only the in-frame rearrangements with V and J called that TCRdb kept. Clones are partly lost; checked studies trace under half to an unresolved V gene and leave the rest unexplained. This sample comprises about 730 clones, about nine tenths of them detected only once. The ten largest make up 9.5% to 13% of the sample. The source material was tumor tissue, sampled from a patient who underwent chemoradiotherapy. Receptors originate from a human donor with HPV-associated anogenital cancer.

The chain combines TRBV27 with TRBJ2-2; 9 positions agree with TRBD2. The CDR3 is 16 residues long. With V trimmed by 2 bases and J by 4 bases, 5 bases remained unmatched. CDR1 and CDR2 from the germline V gene are MNHEY and SMNVEV (reference sequence). CDR3 residues: CASSLGAGGLTGELFF. CDR3 nucleotide sequence: TGTGCCAGCAGTTTAGGGGCGGGGGGGCTCACCGGGGAGCTGTTTTTT.

The chain couples TRBV29-1 to TRBJ1-5; the D gene is possibly TRBD1 (6 bases). Trimming cost V 4 bases and J 0 bases, with 7 bases left between them. This CDR3 is built from 13 residues. Germline lookup yields CDR1 SQVTM and CDR2 ANQGSEA. The CDR3 region is CSVAGDSNQPQHF. In DNA form, the CDR3 reads TGCAGCGTTGCAGGGGATAGCAATCAGCCCCAGCATTTT.

The V call is TRBV7-9, the J call TRBJ1-1; 9 positions match TRBD1. The trim removed 5 bases at V and 1 base at J, leaving 11 bases unmatched. Germline V gives CDR1 SEHNR, CDR2 FQNEAQ (reference sequence). This CDR3 comprises 17 residues. In DNA, the CDR3 is TGTGCCAGCAGCCTGGTTGGACAGGGGCTGTCGAACACTGAAGCTTTCTTT. Translation: CASSLVGQGLSNTEAFF.

The genes are TRBV11-3 and TRBJ1-5; weak D call: TRBD1 (5 bases). The germline V and J ends were trimmed by 2 bases and 4 bases, with 9 bases remaining between them. The CDR3 is made up of 14 amino acids. Germline CDR1 and CDR2: SGHNT and YENEEA. DNA of the CDR3: TGTGCCAGCAGCTTATGGGGGGATAATCAGCCCCAGCATTTT. Translation gives CASSLWGDNQPQHF.

The CDR3: CASSKPLGSNQPQHF. The CDR3 coding sequence is TGTGCCAGCAGCAAACCGCTGGGGAGCAATCAGCCCCAGCATTTT. The chain uses TRBV21-1 and TRBJ1-5. TRBV21-1 corresponds to a pseudogene. This CDR3 is 15 amino acids long.

The rearrangement links TRBV5-4 to TRBJ2-1; either TRBD1 or TRBD2 may fit D (5 bases each). Germline CDR1 SGHNT, CDR2 YYREEE (reference sequence). The CDR3 covers 15 residues. The V end lost 0 bases, the J end lost 5 bases, and 12 bases lay between the germline ends. CDR3 nucleotides: TGTGCCAGCAGCTTGGGTCCGGGGCACGACAATGAGCAGTTCTTC. Encoded protein: CASSLGPGHDNEQFF.

The V call is TRBV2, the J call TRBJ1-3; 7 nucleotides match TRBD1. Germline V CDR1 and CDR2: SNHLY, FYNNEI. J gave up 4 bases and V 9 bases, and 6 bases lay outside the gene matches. This CDR3 has 13 amino acids. CDR3 nucleotide sequence: TGTGCCAGAAGTACAGGGGAGGGAAACACCATATATTTT. This codes for CARSTGEGNTIYF.